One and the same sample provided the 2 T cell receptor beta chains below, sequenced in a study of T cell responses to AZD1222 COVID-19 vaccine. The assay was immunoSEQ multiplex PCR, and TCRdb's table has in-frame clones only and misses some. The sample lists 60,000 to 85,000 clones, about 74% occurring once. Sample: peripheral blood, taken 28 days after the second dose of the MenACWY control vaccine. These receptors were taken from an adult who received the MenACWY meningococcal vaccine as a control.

CDR3 region: CASSVIGDNTGELFF. In DNA form, the CDR3 reads TGTGCCAGCAGCGTAATCGGCGACAACACCGGGGAGCTGTTTTTT. The chain joins TRBV9 to TRBJ2-2; D is unclear. Germline V CDR1 and CDR2: SGDLS, YYNGEE. Trimming stripped 1 base from V and 2 bases from J, with 9 bases between. The CDR3 runs 15 residues.

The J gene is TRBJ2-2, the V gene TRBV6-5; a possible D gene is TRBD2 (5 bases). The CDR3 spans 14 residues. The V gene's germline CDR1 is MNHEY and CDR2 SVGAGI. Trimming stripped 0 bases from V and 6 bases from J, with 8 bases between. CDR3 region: CASSYSRDSGELFF. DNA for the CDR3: TGTGCCAGCAGTTACTCGAGGGATTCCGGGGAGCTGTTTTTT.